This TCR beta chain derives from a study of cytomegalovirus exposure and HLA in healthy donors. Findings and limits, study-wide: It was assumed in the presence/absence analyses that sequencing depth was roughly uniform across donors. Earlier analysis found most TCR beta V segments productive about 90% or about 30% of the time.

This clone has just a few counts. Antigen unknown. PCR used 60 Vbeta primers and 13 Jbeta primers. Sequencing was performed with immunoSEQ multiplex PCR; in TCRdb, only in-frame clones are kept and a portion is missing. Of some 200,000 clones in the sample, almost 70% were seen once. This CDR3 region has 16 residues. CDR1 is MGHDK, CDR2 SYGVNS, per germline. Losses at the gene ends were 1 base for V and 6 bases for J; bases not matched to a gene: 9. The specimen was PBMCs. This chain uses TRBV25-1 with TRBJ2-7; 10 bases fit TRBD1. This receptor was identified in a man aged 35-49 years in good health and CMV-seropositive. The CDR3 spells CASSESPSGQGREQYF. CDR3 DNA sequence: TGTGCCAGCAGTGAATCTCCGTCGGGACAGGGGCGCGAGCAGTACTTC.